The clone carrying this T cell receptor (beta chain) is a singleton in its sample. CDR3 size: 14 residues. CDR1 and CDR2 from the germline V gene are GTSNPN and SVGIG (reference sequence). Trimming cost V 2 bases and J 2 bases, with 12 bases left between them. The protocol was immunoSEQ multiplex PCR, while the TCRdb copy is restricted to in-frame clones and leaves out a portion. This sample has a few hundred thousand clones, with more than 85% found just once. This sample was included in a study of cytomegalovirus exposure and HLA in healthy donors. Sequenced: PBMCs. The source of this sequence is a man between 18 and 35 years old in good health and CMV-seropositive. The rearrangement uses TRBV30 and TRBJ2-5; possibly TRBD2 for D (5 bases). CDR3 amino acids: CAWSRGLGQETQYF. CDR3 coding DNA: TGTGCCTGGAGTCGGGGTTTAGGACAAGAGACCCAGTACTTC.